Following are 9 T cell receptor beta chains from one sample sequenced in a study of CD4 T cell repertoires in COVID-19. Stimulation with autologous monocytes and recombinant SARS-CoV-2 spike or nucleoprotein produced proliferating antigen-reactive T cell lines. The antigens these receptors bind are not known. Sequenced by immunoSEQ multiplex PCR; TCRdb stores in-frame clones only, minus some. The sample holds 1,400 to 1,500 clones, 16% seen once. The specimen was central memory CD4+ T cells, cultured in vitro, collected after recovery from COVID-19. The receptors were sampled from a human donor who had COVID-19.

By proportion, this clone is medium-sized. V and J are TRBV27 and TRBJ2-5; D remains unclear. Germline values: CDR1 MNHEY, CDR2 SMNVEV (reference sequence). The CDR3 loop spans 16 amino acids. V gave up 5 bases and J gave up 3 bases, with 19 bases separating them. CDR3 protein: CASSNLVGDRKETQYF. CDR3 in DNA: TGTGCCAGCAGTAACCTGGTGGGTGACCGTAAAGAGACCCAGTACTTC.

By sample fraction, this clone is medium-sized. The chain joins TRBV5-4 to TRBJ1-3; no clear D gene. The CDR3 length is 15 residues. Germline V lookup: CDR1 SGHNT, CDR2 YYREEE (reference sequence). Trimming cost V 4 bases and J 0 bases, with 11 bases left between them. CDR3 coding DNA: TGTGCCAGCAGCGCCGAGGTGGCCTCTGGAAACACCATATATTTT. This gives the protein CASSAEVASGNTIYF.

By frequency in the sample, this clone is medium-sized. The gene calls are TRBV2 and TRBJ1-2; 8 nucleotides match TRBD1. CDR3 length: 14 residues. The germline V gene encodes CDR1 SNHLY and CDR2 FYNNEI. The ends lost 8 bases at V and 7 bases at J; junction bases unmatched: 12. CDR3 residues: CASPRGQGRSGYTF. The CDR3 DNA is TGTGCCAGCCCGAGAGGACAGGGCCGGTCTGGCTACACCTTC.

By proportion, this clone is medium-sized. Distinct nucleotide sequences in the sample also encode this CDR3. This chain uses TRBV24-1 with TRBJ2-2; 9 nucleotides match TRBD1. The CDR3 spans 14 residues. With V trimmed by 9 bases and J by 1 base, 2 bases remained unmatched. Germline-derived CDR1 and CDR2 are KGHDR and SFDVKD. The DNA of the CDR3 is TGTGCCACCCGGGACAGGGAGAACACCGGGGAGCTGTTTTTT. This gives the protein CATRDRENTGELFF.

For the CDR3, the DNA is TGTGCCAGCAGCGCCTCGACAGGGTACGGTTTGGATACGCAGTATTTT. Protein sequence: CASSASTGYGLDTQYF. The J gene is TRBJ2-3, the V gene TRBV9; 7 bases match TRBD1. After removal of 3 bases from V and 6 bases from J, the junction contained 13 bases not matched to a gene. CDR1 is SGDLS and CDR2 is YYNGEE in the germline V gene. The CDR3 covers 16 residues. The full variable domain, its missing parts supplied by reference TRBV9 and TRBJ2-3, is DSGVTQTPKHLITATGQRVTLRCSPRSGDLSVYWYQQSLDQGLQFLIQYYNGEERAKGNILERFSAQQFPDLHSELNLSSLELGDSALYFCASSASTGYGLDTQYFGPGTRLTVL.

By share, this clone ranks as medium-sized. The V gene is TRBV10-3, the J gene TRBJ1-1; D is unresolved. The germline CDR1 and CDR2 sequences are ENHRY and SYGVKD. V was shortened by 10 bases and J by 5 bases, with 20 bases between the two germline ends. The CDR3 covers 14 residues. The CDR3, as DNA: TGTGCCACCCGATTTACTGGGCTACAAACTGAAGCTTTCTTT. It is translated as CATRFTGLQTEAFF.

The V call is TRBV7-2, the J call TRBJ2-4, with a weak D call TRBD1 (5 bases). The CDR3 loop spans 16 amino acids. Trimming pared 5 bases from V and 0 bases from J, leaving 14 bases between. The germline V gene has CDR1 SGHTA and CDR2 FQGNSA. The CDR3 loop reads CASSPSRAVAKNIQYF. The CDR3 coding sequence is TGTGCCAGCAGCCCCAGCAGGGCAGTAGCCAAAAACATTCAGTACTTC.

By proportion, this clone is medium-sized. V is TRBV5-1 and J is TRBJ1-3; no clear D. V was clipped by 4 bases and J by 3 bases, with 11 bases between them. This CDR3 has 14 amino acids. Germline V gene data show CDR1 as SGHRS and CDR2 as YFSETQ. The CDR3 coding sequence is TGCGCCAGCAGCCCGGACGCAAGTGGAAACACCATATATTTT. It encodes CASSPDASGNTIYF.

This clone is labeled as large (0.1 to 1%). This sequence joins TRBV18 and TRBJ2-7; maybe TRBD1 (6 bases). This CDR3 comprises 15 residues. The V end lost 3 bases, the J end lost 5 bases, and 17 bases lay between the germline ends. The germline gives CDR1 KGHSH, CDR2 LQKENI. This CDR3 is CASSPSPGQSHEQYF. The CDR3 nucleotides read TGTGCCAGCTCACCTTCTCCGGGACAAAGCCACGAGCAGTACTTC. The entire variable domain, with the rest obtained from reference TRBV18 and TRBJ2-7, is as follows: NAGVMQNPRHLVRRRGQEARLRCSPMKGHSHVYWYRQLPEEGLKFMVYLQKENIIDESGMPKERFSAEFPKEGPSILRIQQVVRGDSAAYFCASSPSPGQSHEQYFGPGTRLTVT.